Sequencing of this T cell receptor beta chain was carried out in a study of blood T cell repertoires in COVID-19. Original methodology: Using reference gene primer amplification, nucleated cell counts were estimated. Sequenced by immunoSEQ multiplex PCR; TCRdb stores in-frame clones only, minus some. That table supplies the V and J calls and clone size; D and trimming were determined from the DNA. Of 140,000 or so clones listed, roughly 87% were seen once; the top ten hold less than 0.95%. The sample holds one count of this clone. Germline V gene lookup returns CDR1 SGHAT and CDR2 FQDESV (reference sequence). V lost 5 bases to trimming and J lost 0 bases, with 6 bases between them. This CDR3 region has 13 residues.

This chain connects TRBV11-1 to TRBJ2-3; D ambiguous. Sequenced: peripheral blood. The TCR comes from a woman between 50 and 59 years old with acute or convalescent COVID-19. CDR3 sequence: CASSATSTDTQYF. CDR3 nucleotides: TGTGCCAGCAGCGCGACTAGCACAGATACGCAGTATTTT.